The clone carrying this T cell receptor (beta chain) was seen many times. The source material, RNA transcripts, was used to amplify TCR beta CDR3 regions. During a first-round RT-PCR of the TCR CDR3, the HTBI primer set was used. TCRdb re-called the multiplex PCR reads with MiXCR, one entry per CDR3 protein. The sample records more than 300,000 distinct CDR3 sequences, 13% being singletons. The source of the sample is a study of T cells in Graves' hyperthyroidism and ophthalmopathy. Study in general: Peripheral blood draws took place at initial diagnosis, ahead of any treatment.

Deletions cut 5 bases from V and 0 bases from J, with 11 bases between. The length of the CDR3 is 14 residues. CDR1 is SGHDN and CDR2 is FVKESK in the germline V gene. The sequence was obtained from a woman aged 18-29 years with Graves' hyperthyroidism. The specimen sequenced was blood. J is TRBJ2-7 and V is TRBV14; tentative D call: TRBD1 (6 bases). In DNA, the CDR3 is TGTGCCAGCAGCTCCCGGGACATCTCCTACGAGCAGTACTTC. Its translation: CASSSRDISYEQYF. Full variable domain (missing parts from reference TRBV14 and TRBJ2-7): EAGVTQFPSHSVIEKGQTVTLRCDPISGHDNLYWYRRVMGKEIKFLLHFVKESKQDESGMPNNRFLAERTGGTYSTLKVQPAELEDSGVYFCASSSRDISYEQYFGPGTRLTVT.